This is a list of T cell receptor beta chains from one sample in a study of shared clonotypes between healthy human individuals. TCRdb's table, derived via immunoSEQ multiplex PCR, lists solely in-frame clones and lacks some. The table includes a few million clones, less than 95% detected once. Sequencing input: naive CD4+ T cells from PBMCs. The origin of the receptors is a man aged 18 to 29 in good health. Some clones in this sample may be carry-over from other donors' samples. The conserved cysteine and the conserved F or W are not part of the CDR3 here.

V: TRBV5-1; CDR3: ASSPGHNTGELF
V: TRBV19; CDR3: ASSQTGLSYEQY
V: TRBV5-1; CDR3: ASSDPTGGAKGYT
V: TRBV15; CDR3: ATSSPAGGGTDTQY
V: TRBV5-6; CDR3: ASSLGPSGLSTDTQY
V: TRBV25-1; CDR3: ASRDSSIYEQY
V: TRBV25-1; CDR3: ASSDPGTVNTGELF
V: TRBV2; CDR3: ASSGVGSYQETQY
V: TRBV9; CDR3: ASSRSGEWGTEAF
V: TRBV10-3; CDR3: AIRTGTTNTGELF
V: TRBV18; CDR3: ASSPQWGTNEQY
V: TRBV11-3; CDR3: ASSLEGVLAGYT
V: TRBV4-3; CDR3: ASSPTGTASYEQY
V: TRBV2; CDR3: ASSDPSGGYEQY
V: TRBV28; CDR3: ATSGSGGAKNIQY
V: TRBV7-9; CDR3: ASSLRLAGNTEAF
V: TRBV11-2; CDR3: ASSLLAGGRTDTQY
V: TRBV7-9; CDR3: ASSLGRGPNEKLF
V: TRBV6-1; CDR3: ASAGQGTYGYT
V: TRBV18; CDR3: ASSSTDPRWVEQY
V: TRBV18; CDR3: ASSPSTGGDTEAF
V: TRBV6-1; CDR3: ASGEGPGAF
V: TRBV4-3; CDR3: ASSQEVREHRGAV
V: TRBV28; CDR3: ASSPSGAQY
V: TRBV5-5; CDR3: ASSLTEQETQY
V: TRBV4-1; CDR3: ASSQEGLTYTGELF
V: TRBV11-1; CDR3: ASSTPGQGGSVNTGELF
V: TRBV20-1; CDR3: SARGVGELF
V: TRBV29-1; CDR3: STHPGVSSSYNEQF
V: TRBV30; CDR3: AWSGGTSYEQY
V: TRBV2; CDR3: ASILDRGTYEQY
V: TRBV4-1; CDR3: ASSQGQGQSYEQY
V: TRBV28; CDR3: ASSWVATYGYT
V: TRBV11-2; CDR3: ASSSQGGPYEQY
V: TRBV10-3; CDR3: AISGGETQY
V: TRBV7-6; CDR3: ASRPGLSFGGELF
V: TRBV5-4; CDR3: ASSLQVEETQY
V: TRBV2; CDR3: AGTGTGRGTDTQY
V: TRBV6-5; CDR3: ASSYTQDSYGYT
V: TRBV10-3; CDR3: AISDTRRDRGSAYEQY
V: TRBV6-1; CDR3: ASSEDNPYEQY
V: TRBV19; CDR3: ASSSTGTRRSYEQY
V: TRBV11-1; CDR3: ASSSGTDTQY
V: TRBV5-1; CDR3: ASTNRGYLSGELF
V: TRBV6-5; CDR3: ASSPRGNTQY
V: TRBV28; CDR3: ASSRRVNTEAF
V: TRBV2; CDR3: ASSPVGANIQY
V: TRBV6-5; CDR3: ASSYRDRSETQY
V: TRBV6-5; CDR3: ASSYSSGGETQY
V: TRBV15; CDR3: ATSRDFSFTGREEAF
V: TRBV5-6; CDR3: ASSRGTSTTGELF
V: TRBV5-6; CDR3: ASTTRGRGHGYT
V: TRBV2; CDR3: ASTGERTQY
V: TRBV9; CDR3: ASSVAPRQGVYEQY
V: TRBV15; CDR3: ATSRAGTPVRSNYGYT
V: TRBV19; CDR3: ASSVGGNQPQH
V: TRBV30; CDR3: AWSEGLSPLH
V: TRBV27; CDR3: ASSLRTGSGEQY
V: TRBV4-1; CDR3: ASSQDPERVARDTQY